The 8 T cell receptor beta chains below all came from one sample that was sequenced in a study of shared clonotypes between healthy human individuals. CD45RO-negative, CCR7-selected cells formed the naive CD8 fraction, which excluded terminally differentiated effector memory CD45RA+ cells. Repertoires were generated with immunoSEQ multiplex PCR, while TCRdb's copy carries only in-frame clones and drops some. The table shows 630,000 or so clones, with 95% to 98% occurring only once. Sequencing was done on a sample of naive CD8+ T cells sorted from blood. These receptors were taken from a man aged 25 to 40 in good health.

The chain has TRBV29-1 and TRBJ2-7; D gene uncertain. CDR1 is SQVTM, CDR2 ANQGSEA, per germline. Trimming left V 4 bases short and J 1 base short, with 8 bases between. The CDR3 is 12 residues long. CDR3 loop: CSVGLTSYEQYF. In nucleotides, the CDR3 is TGCAGCGTTGGCCTGACTTCCTACGAGCAGTACTTC.

V and J are TRBV7-9 and TRBJ2-5; perhaps TRBD1 as D (6 bases). This CDR3 has 14 residues. V lost 3 bases, J lost 0 bases, and 8 bases lay in between. CDR1 and CDR2 (germline): SEHNR, FQNEAQ (reference sequence). The CDR3 DNA follows: TGTGCCAGCAGCTTCGACAGGTACCAAGAGACCCAGTACTTC. Translating it yields CASSFDRYQETQYF.

This clone was found once. V gene TRBV19 combines with J gene TRBJ2-5; 11 positions agree with TRBD2. CDR3 length: 18 amino acids. The V gene's germline CDR1 is LNHDA and CDR2 SQIVND (reference sequence). V trimming: 4 bases; J trimming: 4 bases; junction bases outside the gene matches: 14. The CDR3 protein is CASSTSTNSGRALETQYF. The CDR3 DNA is TGTGCCAGTAGTACATCAACGAATAGCGGGAGGGCCCTAGAGACCCAGTACTTC. Combining the CDR3 with reference TRBV19 and TRBJ2-5 gives the whole variable domain DGGITQSPKYLFRKEGQNVTLSCEQNLNHDAMYWYRQDPGQGLRLIYYSQIVNDFQKGDIAEGYSVSREKKESFPLTVTSAQKNPTAFYLCASSTSTNSGRALETQYFGPGTRLLVL.

The gene calls are TRBV27 and TRBJ2-1; D might be TRBD2 (7 bases). The V end lost 6 bases, the J end lost 7 bases, and 19 bases lay between the germline ends. This CDR3 has 15 residues. Germline CDR1 reads MNHEY; CDR2 reads SMNVEV (reference sequence). This CDR3 reads CASRTGPGGLNEQFF. Written as DNA, the CDR3 is TGTGCCAGCAGAACCGGGCCGGGGGGCCTAAATGAGCAGTTCTTC.

This chain links TRBV15 with TRBJ2-1, with D tentatively TRBD1 (6 bases). V gave up 8 bases and J gave up 2 bases, with 10 bases separating them. This CDR3 is built from 13 residues. Germline lookup yields CDR1 LNHNV and CDR2 YYDKDF (reference sequence). For the CDR3, the DNA is TGTGCCACCTTGGGGGCCCCCTACAATGAGCAGTTCTTC. This translates into CATLGAPYNEQFF.

The genes are TRBV5-6 and TRBJ2-3; D ambiguous. Trimming took 3 bases from V and 6 from J, leaving 8 bases between them. CDR3 size: 12 residues. Germline loops: CDR1 SGHDT, CDR2 YYEEEE. As DNA, the CDR3 is TGTGCCAGCAGCTCTCTCCTTGATACGCAGTATTTT. It codes for CASSSLLDTQYF.

The chain links TRBV6-1 to TRBJ2-1; perhaps D is TRBD1 or TRBD2 (5 bases each). This CDR3 region has 11 residues. Trimming shortened V by 6 bases and J by 14 bases, and 14 bases separated the two germline ends. Germline-derived CDR1 and CDR2 are MNHNS and SASEGT. CDR3 sequence: CASSGTAAKFF. CDR3 coding DNA: TGTGCCAGCAGCGGGACCGCGGCTAAGTTCTTC.

The chain recombines TRBV7-8 with TRBJ2-1; 8 bases are a match to TRBD2. V gave up 4 bases and J gave up 10 bases; unmatched junction bases: 15. The CDR3 runs 16 residues. Germline CDR1 reads SGHVS; CDR2 reads FQNEAQ. The CDR3 is CASSSPTGLGWGEQFF. The CDR3 coding sequence is TGTGCCAGCAGCTCACCCACGGGACTAGGCTGGGGAGAGCAGTTCTTC. Full variable domain (rest looked up from reference TRBV7-8 and TRBJ2-1): GAGVSQSPRYKVAKRGQDVALRCDPISGHVSLFWYQQALGQGPEFLTYFQNEAQLDKSGLPSDRFFAERPEGSVSTLKIQRTQQEDSAVYLCASSSPTGLGWGEQFFGPGTRLTVL.